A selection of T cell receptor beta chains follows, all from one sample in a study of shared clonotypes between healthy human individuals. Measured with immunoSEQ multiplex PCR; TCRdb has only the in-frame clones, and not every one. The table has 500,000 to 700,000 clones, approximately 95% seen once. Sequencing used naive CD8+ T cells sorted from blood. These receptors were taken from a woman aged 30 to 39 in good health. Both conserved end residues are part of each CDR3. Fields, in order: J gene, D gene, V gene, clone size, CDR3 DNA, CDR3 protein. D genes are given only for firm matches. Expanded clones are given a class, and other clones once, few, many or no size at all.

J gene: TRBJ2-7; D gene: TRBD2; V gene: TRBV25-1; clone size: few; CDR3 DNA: TGTGCCAGCGGGACTAGCGGTTACGAGCAGTACTTC; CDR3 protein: CASGTSGYEQYF
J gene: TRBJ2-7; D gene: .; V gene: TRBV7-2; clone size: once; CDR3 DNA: TGTGCCAGCAGCGTCCGGGGGGCGTACTACGAGCAGTACTTC; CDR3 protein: CASSVRGAYYEQYF
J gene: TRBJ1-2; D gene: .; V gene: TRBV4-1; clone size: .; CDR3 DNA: TGCGCCAGCAGCCAAGTACCCGTCCCGGCCCTGTATGGCTACACCTTC; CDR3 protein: CASSQVPVPALYGYTF
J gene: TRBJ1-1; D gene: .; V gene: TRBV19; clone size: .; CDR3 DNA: TGTGCCAGTAGTAGCATGATTGGAAGGCTTAACACTGAAGCTTTCTTT; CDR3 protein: CASSSMIGRLNTEAFF
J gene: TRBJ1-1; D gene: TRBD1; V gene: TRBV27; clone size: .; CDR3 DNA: TGTGCCAGCAGTTCCCCTCCGGGACAGGTCACCGGGAGGGCTTTCTTT; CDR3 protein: CASSSPPGQVTGRAFF
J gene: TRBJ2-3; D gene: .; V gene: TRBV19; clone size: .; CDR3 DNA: TGTGCCAGTAACAACAGGGTGCCCACAGATACGCAGTATTTT; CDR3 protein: CASNNRVPTDTQYF
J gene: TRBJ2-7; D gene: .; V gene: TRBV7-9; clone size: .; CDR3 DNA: TGTGCCAGCAGCTTAGCGCAAGGGACCGGATACGAGCAGTACTTC; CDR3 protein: CASSLAQGTGYEQYF
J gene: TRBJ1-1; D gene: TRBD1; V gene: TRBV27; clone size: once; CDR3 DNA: TGTGCCAGCAGGCCACCACTGACAGGGGTCAGAGTTGAAGCTTTCTTT; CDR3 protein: CASRPPLTGVRVEAFF
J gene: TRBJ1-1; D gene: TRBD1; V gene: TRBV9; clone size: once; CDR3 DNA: TGTGCCAGCAGCGTAGGGACCCAGGGGGATGCTTTCTTT; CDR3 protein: CASSVGTQGDAFF
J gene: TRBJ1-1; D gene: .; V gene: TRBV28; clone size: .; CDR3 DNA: TGTGCCAGCAGTTTATGGGGGGGCGAGGCTTTCTTT; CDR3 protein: CASSLWGGEAFF
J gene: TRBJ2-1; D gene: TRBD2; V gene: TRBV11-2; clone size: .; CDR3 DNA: TGTGCCAGCAGCCCACCTGTGGGGACTAGCGGGGGTAAAGGGAATGAGCAGTTCTTC; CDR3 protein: CASSPPVGTSGGKGNEQFF
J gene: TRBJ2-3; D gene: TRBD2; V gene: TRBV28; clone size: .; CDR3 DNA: TGTGCCAGCAACCCAGCGGGAGAGAGCACAGATACGCAGTATTTT; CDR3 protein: CASNPAGESTDTQYF
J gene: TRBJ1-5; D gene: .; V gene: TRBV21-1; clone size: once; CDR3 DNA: TGTGCCAGCAGCTCCCGGGACAGGGGTTCTTATAGCAATCAGCCCCAGCATTTT; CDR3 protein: CASSSRDRGSYSNQPQHF
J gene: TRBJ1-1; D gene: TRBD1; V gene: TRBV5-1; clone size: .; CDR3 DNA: TGCGCCAGCAGCAAAAAGGGACAGGGGGGACCTGAAGCTTTCTTT; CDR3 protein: CASSKKGQGGPEAFF
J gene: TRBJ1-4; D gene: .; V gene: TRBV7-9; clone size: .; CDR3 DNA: TGTGCCAGCAGCAGAGTTGCAACTAATGAAAAACTGTTTTTT; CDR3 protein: CASSRVATNEKLFF
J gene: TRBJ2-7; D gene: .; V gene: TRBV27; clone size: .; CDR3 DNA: TGTGCCAGCAGTTTAATCCAGCCCACTGGGGGCTACGAGCAGTACTTC; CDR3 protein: CASSLIQPTGGYEQYF
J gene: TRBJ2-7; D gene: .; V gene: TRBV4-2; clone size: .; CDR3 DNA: TGTGCCAGCAGCCAACCTCCCAGCATTACAGGGCCGAGCTCCTACGAGCAGTACTTC; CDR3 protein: CASSQPPSITGPSSYEQYF
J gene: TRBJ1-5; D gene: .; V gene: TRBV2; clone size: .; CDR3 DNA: TGTGCCAGCAGTGAAGGGGCGTTCAATCAGCCCCAGCATTTT; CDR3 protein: CASSEGAFNQPQHF
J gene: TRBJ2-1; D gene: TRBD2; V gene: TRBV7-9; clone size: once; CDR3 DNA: TGTGCCAGCAGCCCCGGGACTAGCGAAGTCAATGAGCAGTTCTTC; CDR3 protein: CASSPGTSEVNEQFF
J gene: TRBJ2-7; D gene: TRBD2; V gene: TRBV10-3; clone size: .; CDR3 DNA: TGTGCCATCAGTGTTGGCGGGAGGAGCTCCTACGAGCAGTACTTC; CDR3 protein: CAISVGGRSSYEQYF
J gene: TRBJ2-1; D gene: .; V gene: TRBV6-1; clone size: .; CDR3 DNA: TGTGCCAGCAGTGATGGCAGGTACGAAAAATTCTACAATGAGCAGTTCTTC; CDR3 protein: CASSDGRYEKFYNEQFF
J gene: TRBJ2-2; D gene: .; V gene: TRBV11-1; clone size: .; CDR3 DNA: TGTGCCAGCAGCGGGGGACCCCTGGACGGCACCGGGGAGCTGTTTTTT; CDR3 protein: CASSGGPLDGTGELFF